This TCR beta chain was sequenced in a study of response to subunit inactivated influenza vaccine. This CDR3 is built from 15 residues. The germline V gene encodes CDR1 LGHDT and CDR2 YNNKEL (reference sequence). V gave up 7 bases and J gave up 1 base; unmatched junction bases: 9. TCRdb recomputed calls from the RT-PCR reads with MiXCR, one row per CDR3 protein. The table records 300,000 to 350,000 distinct CDR3 sequences, 20% to 25% of them present only once. The TCR comes from a man aged 50 to 75 who received an inactivated influenza vaccine. Sequencing used PBMCs from blood, obtained approximately 22 months after vaccination. The J gene is TRBJ2-7, the V gene TRBV3-1; the match to TRBD2 covers 8 bases. CDR3 DNA: TGTGCCAGCACCCCGACAGGCGGGAGGTCCTACGAGCAGTACTTC. Amino acid sequence: CASTPTGGRSYEQYF.